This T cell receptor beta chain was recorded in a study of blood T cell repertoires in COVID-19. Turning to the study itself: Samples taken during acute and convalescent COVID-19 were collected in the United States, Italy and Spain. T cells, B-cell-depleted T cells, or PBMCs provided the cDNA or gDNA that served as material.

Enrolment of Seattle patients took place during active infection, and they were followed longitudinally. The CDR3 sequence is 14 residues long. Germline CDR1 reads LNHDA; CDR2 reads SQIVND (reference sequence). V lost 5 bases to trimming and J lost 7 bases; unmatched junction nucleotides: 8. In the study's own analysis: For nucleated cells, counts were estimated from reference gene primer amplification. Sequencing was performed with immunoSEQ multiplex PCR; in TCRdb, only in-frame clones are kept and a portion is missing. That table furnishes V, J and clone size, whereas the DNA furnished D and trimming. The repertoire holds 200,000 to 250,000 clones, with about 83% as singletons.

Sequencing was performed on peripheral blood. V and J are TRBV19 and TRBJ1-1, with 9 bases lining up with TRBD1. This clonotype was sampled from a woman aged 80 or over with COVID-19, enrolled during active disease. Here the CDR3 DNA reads TGTGCCAGTAGTCCGGAGGGACAGGGACTTGAAGCTTTCTTT. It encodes CASSPEGQGLEAFF.